The present T cell receptor beta chain was sequenced within a study of T-cell memory formation after mild COVID-19. Regarding the study as a whole: The study detected some responding clones in pre-infection memory, suggesting cross-reactive memory joined.

This clonotype showed up just a few times. Its specificity is unknown. A much larger clone sits a single nucleotide away, making a read error possible. Libraries for TCRalpha and TCRbeta carried sample barcodes and unique molecular identifiers via 5'RACE. Via MiXCR, TCRdb re-called the 5' RACE reads, giving one row per CDR3 protein. The sample shows about 360,000 distinct CDR3 sequences, over 13% of them seen only once. This CDR3 is 11 amino acids long. Germline V gene sequence: CDR1 SEHNR, CDR2 FQNEAQ (reference sequence). Trimming took off 5 bases at V and 6 bases at J, with 4 bases between the two ends.

This clonotype was sampled from a man younger than 30 who had mild COVID-19 (a few samples of this study predate the infection). Cell type and time point are not known. Source material: PBMCs or a T cell subset sorted from them (not recorded which). The chain combines TRBV7-9 with TRBJ1-4; D not resolved. The CDR3 protein is CASSPHEKLFF. CDR3 DNA: TGTGCCAGCAGCCCCCATGAAAAACTGTTTTTT.